This TCR beta chain was identified in a study of CD8 T cells in Susac syndrome. This clonotype was counted between two and nine times. RNA was extracted with the RNeasy kit, and a quantity of roughly 0.5 to 1 ug was reverse transcribed using random hexamers. It was immunoSEQ multiplex PCR that amplified TCR beta CDR3 across 54 Vbeta and 13 Jbeta. TCRdb recomputed calls from the immunoSEQ multiplex PCR reads with MiXCR, one row per CDR3 protein. The sample records some 52,000 distinct CDR3 sequences, roughly 93% being singletons. CD8+ and CD4+ T cells were negatively isolated; TEMRA cells were FACS-enriched. From germline, CDR1 is LGHNA and CDR2 YNFKEQ. This CDR3 region has 17 residues. J gave up 6 bases and V 0 bases, and 9 bases lay outside the gene matches.

The rearrangement joins TRBV4-2 to TRBJ2-7; 12 positions match TRBD1. The sample consisted of CD8+ T cells from PBMCs. This clonotype originated in a human donor with multiple sclerosis. CDR3 residues: CASSQDGTGTGGLEQYF. The CDR3, as DNA: TGTGCCAGCAGCCAAGATGGGACCGGGACAGGGGGCCTCGAGCAGTACTTC.